These T cell receptor beta chains were read from a single sample in a study of shared clonotypes between healthy human individuals. Here immunoSEQ multiplex PCR was the method, and the copy in TCRdb shows in-frame clones only, minus some. The sample carries more than 2 million clones, roughly 94% recorded once. Sequencing used naive CD4+ T cells sorted from blood. These receptors came from a man aged 18-30 years in good health. CDR3s include the opening cysteine and the closing phenylalanine or tryptophan. Fields, in order: CDR3 protein, CDR3 DNA, D gene, V gene, CDR3 length, clone size, J gene. D genes are given only for firm matches. Clone sizes are given selectively: once, few, many, or a class where the clone is expanded.

CASSYPGGTGGTQYF	TGTGCCAGCAGTTACCCCGGTGGGACCGGTGGTACGCAGTATTTT	NA	TRBV6-5	15	NA	TRBJ2-3
CASSQDLYRSSGEYNEQFF	TGCGCCAGCAGCCAAGATCTCTACCGGTCTAGCGGGGAGTACAATGAGCAGTTCTTC	TRBD2	TRBV4-1	19	once	TRBJ2-1
CASSPSGVMGQETQYF	TGTGCCAGCAGCCCATCGGGCGTCATGGGCCAAGAGACCCAGTACTTC	NA	TRBV6-6	16	NA	TRBJ2-5
CASSDGTGAGELFF	TGCGCCAGCAGTGACGGGACAGGGGCCGGGGAGCTGTTTTTT	TRBD1	TRBV10-1	14	NA	TRBJ2-2
CASSLGRGPETQYF	TGCGCCAGCAGCTTGGGGAGGGGGCCAGAGACCCAGTACTTC	NA	TRBV5-1	14	NA	TRBJ2-5
CASSSTGRTDTQYF	TGTGCCAGCAGCTCGACGGGTCGCACAGATACGCAGTATTTT	NA	TRBV7-2	14	NA	TRBJ2-3
CASSPARGELFF	TGTGCCAGCAGCCCGGCAAGGGGGGAGCTGTTTTTT	NA	TRBV6-5	12	NA	TRBJ2-2
CASPMEGQSNSPLHF	TGTGCCAGCCCCATGGAGGGACAGAGTAATTCACCCCTCCACTTT	NA	TRBV21-1	15	NA	TRBJ1-6
CASSPWGGAGYYNEQFF	TGTGCCAGCAGCCCCTGGGGGGGGGCCGGTTACTACAATGAGCAGTTCTTC	NA	TRBV9	17	few	TRBJ2-1
CASRGIYNEQFF	TGTGCCAGCAGGGGAATTTACAATGAGCAGTTCTTC	NA	TRBV2	12	NA	TRBJ2-1
CASSQGVPSTDTQYF	TGTGCCAGCAGCCAGGGGGTTCCTAGCACAGATACGCAGTATTTT	TRBD1	TRBV5-8	15	NA	TRBJ2-3
CASSPTAGSSTEAFF	TGCGCCAGCAGCCCTACCGCAGGGAGTAGCACTGAAGCTTTCTTT	NA	TRBV5-1	15	NA	TRBJ1-1
CASTGSGTGGSEQYF	TGTGCCAGCACCGGATCCGGGACAGGGGGGTCCGAGCAGTACTTC	TRBD1	TRBV28	15	NA	TRBJ2-7
CASSPDSSYEQYF	TGTGCCAGCAGCCCCGACAGTTCCTACGAGCAGTACTTC	NA	TRBV7-2	13	NA	TRBJ2-7
CAWSVGNTIYF	TGTGCCTGGAGTGTTGGAAACACCATATATTTT	NA	TRBV30	11	NA	TRBJ1-3
CASSQSHREEGDTQYF	TGCGCCAGCAGTCAATCACACAGGGAAGAGGGAGATACGCAGTATTTT	NA	TRBV23-1	16	NA	TRBJ2-3
CASSLDRMGEQYF	TGCGCCAGCAGCCTAGACAGAATGGGGGAGCAGTACTTC	NA	TRBV5-1	13	NA	TRBJ2-7
CAWSVPGREDYGYTF	TGTGCCTGGAGTGTACCGGGCAGGGAAGACTATGGCTACACCTTC	NA	TRBV30	15	NA	TRBJ1-2
CASSPGQKSYGYTF	TGCGCCAGCAGCCCGGGACAGAAGAGCTATGGCTACACCTTC	TRBD1	TRBV5-1	14	NA	TRBJ1-2
CASSFGLAANTGELFF	TGTGCCAGCAGCTTCGGACTAGCGGCGAACACCGGGGAGCTGTTTTTT	TRBD2	TRBV5-4	16	NA	TRBJ2-2
CASSLEGGIDTQYF	TGCGCCAGCAGCTTGGAAGGGGGTATAGATACGCAGTATTTT	NA	TRBV5-1	14	NA	TRBJ2-3
CASSLARPSYNEQFF	TGTGCCAGCAGCTTAGCTAGGCCCAGTTACAATGAGCAGTTCTTC	NA	TRBV7-2	15	NA	TRBJ2-1
CASTSGRRGEQYF	TGTGCCAGCACCTCGGGGCGCCGGGGCGAGCAGTACTTC	NA	TRBV6-5	13	NA	TRBJ2-7
CASSAQQGDEQYF	TGTGCCAGCAGCGCACAACAGGGGGACGAGCAGTACTTC	TRBD1	TRBV11-3	13	NA	TRBJ2-7
CASSKGQGMVQFF	TGTGCCAGCAGCAAAGGACAGGGAATGGTACAGTTCTTC	TRBD1	TRBV11-2	13	NA	TRBJ2-1
CSVDQLETQYF	TGCAGCGTTGATCAGTTGGAGACCCAGTACTTC	NA	TRBV29-1	11	NA	TRBJ2-5
CASRKTANTGELFF	TGTGCCAGCAGGAAGACAGCAAACACCGGGGAGCTGTTTTTT	NA	TRBV6-1	14	NA	TRBJ2-2
CASSLEGTSGEQYF	TGCGCCAGCAGCTTGGAGGGGACTTCAGGAGAGCAGTACTTC	NA	TRBV5-1	14	NA	TRBJ2-7
CAWSGTGLGGYTF	TGTGCCTGGAGCGGAACAGGCTTGGGTGGCTACACCTTC	NA	TRBV30	13	NA	TRBJ1-2
CASSPSGGVQETQYF	TGCGCCAGCAGTCCTTCGGGAGGGGTCCAAGAGACCCAGTACTTC	TRBD2	TRBV4-1	15	NA	TRBJ2-5
CASSLDSDRGLWGYTF	TGTGCCAGCAGCTTGGACTCAGACAGGGGGCTTTGGGGCTACACCTTC	TRBD1	TRBV5-4	16	once	TRBJ1-2
CASRQPGTGIKYGYTF	TGTGCCAGCAGACAGCCCGGGACTGGAATTAAATATGGCTACACCTTC	NA	TRBV28	16	once	TRBJ1-2
CASGPGTGGEKLFF	TGTGCCAGCGGCCCCGGGACAGGGGGCGAAAAACTGTTTTTT	TRBD1	TRBV7-9	14	NA	TRBJ1-4
CASSQEGSGFTQETQYF	TGCGCCAGCAGCCAAGAAGGGTCGGGTTTCACCCAAGAGACCCAGTACTTC	NA	TRBV4-1	17	NA	TRBJ2-5
CASSPLTGGYEQYF	TGTGCCAGCAGCCCCTTGACAGGGGGGTACGAGCAGTACTTC	TRBD1	TRBV9	14	NA	TRBJ2-7
CASERAASYEQYF	TGTGCCAGCGAGCGAGCCGCGTCCTACGAGCAGTACTTC	NA	TRBV6-5	13	NA	TRBJ2-7
CASSLGLAGSGQYF	TGTGCCAGCAGCTTAGGACTAGCGGGATCTGGGCAGTACTTC	TRBD2	TRBV5-6	14	NA	TRBJ2-7
CATSRDWQGTDTQYF	TGTGCCACCAGCAGAGATTGGCAGGGGACAGATACGCAGTATTTT	NA	TRBV15	15	NA	TRBJ2-3
CASSESSGPANTGELFF	TGTGCCAGCAGCGAGAGTAGCGGGCCCGCGAACACCGGGGAGCTGTTTTTT	NA	TRBV21-1	17	NA	TRBJ2-2
CASSKTGSYEQYF	TGTGCCAGCAGCAAGACAGGGTCCTACGAGCAGTACTTC	TRBD1	TRBV7-2	13	NA	TRBJ2-7
CASSLAREGEQFF	TGTGCCAGCAGCTTAGCGCGGGAGGGCGAGCAGTTCTTC	TRBD2	TRBV7-2	13	NA	TRBJ2-1
CASSPGGASNQPQHF	TGTGCCAGCAGCCCAGGCGGGGCGAGCAATCAGCCCCAGCATTTT	NA	TRBV7-8	15	NA	TRBJ1-5
CASSHRDISTNEKLFF	TGTGCCAGCTCACACCGGGACATATCAACTAATGAAAAACTGTTTTTT	NA	TRBV18	16	NA	TRBJ1-4
CAWSGQGTEKLFF	TGTGCCTGGAGTGGACAGGGCACGGAAAAACTGTTTTTT	TRBD1	TRBV30	13	NA	TRBJ1-4
CSARGLDTQYF	TGCAGTGCTAGAGGGTTAGATACGCAGTATTTT	NA	TRBV20-1	11	once	TRBJ2-3
CASSQSPGLAGGTETQYF	TGCGCCAGCAGCCAGTCCCCGGGACTAGCGGGAGGCACAGAGACCCAGTACTTC	TRBD2	TRBV4-3	18	NA	TRBJ2-5
CASSVDRAGVFGYTF	TGTGCCAGCAGCGTAGATAGAGCAGGGGTTTTTGGCTACACCTTC	NA	TRBV9	15	NA	TRBJ1-2
CASSAQLAGAYEQYF	TGTGCCAGCAGTGCCCAACTAGCAGGGGCCTACGAGCAGTACTTC	NA	TRBV6-5	15	NA	TRBJ2-7
CASRTGGNTGELFF	TGTGCCAGCCGGACAGGGGGTAACACCGGGGAGCTGTTTTTT	TRBD1	TRBV11-2	14	NA	TRBJ2-2
CASSSQTGETQYF	TGTGCCAGCAGTTCTCAGACCGGAGAGACCCAGTACTTC	NA	TRBV7-9	13	NA	TRBJ2-5
CASTPGGGNTEETQYF	TGTGCCAGCACCCCGGGAGGGGGGAACACTGAAGAGACCCAGTACTTC	TRBD2	TRBV7-8	16	NA	TRBJ2-5